This passage covers 18 T cell receptor beta chains from one sample sequenced in a study of blood T cell repertoires in COVID-19. Method: immunoSEQ multiplex PCR; TCRdb's copy keeps in-frame clones and lacks some. This repertoire shows 110,000 to 150,000 clones, roughly nine tenths found once; its top ten account for 3%. The sequenced sample was peripheral blood. Receptors originate from a woman aged 60-70 years with active COVID-19.

This chain links TRBV7-2 with TRBJ2-7, with D perhaps matching TRBD1 (5 bases). V was cut by 4 bases and J by 9 bases, with 16 bases left in between. CDR1 and CDR2 (germline): SGHTA, FQGNSA. The CDR3 is made up of 13 amino acids. CDR3 loop: CASSYPQEIMQYF. In DNA form, the CDR3 reads TGTGCCAGCAGCTACCCACAGGAGATAATGCAGTACTTC. The whole variable domain, filled in from reference TRBV7-2 and TRBJ2-7, reads GAGVSQSPSNKVTEKGKDVELRCDPISGHTALYWYRQSLGQGLEFLIYFQGNSAPDKSGLPSDRFSAERTGGSVSTLTIQRTQQEDSAVYLCASSYPQEIMQYFGPGTRLTVT.

This clone was counted many times. This sample includes further DNA sequences coding for the same CDR3. The gene calls are TRBV7-9 and TRBJ2-7; 14 nucleotides line up with TRBD2. This CDR3 is 16 amino acids long. Per the germline V gene, CDR1 is SEHNR and CDR2 is FQNEAQ (reference sequence). The J segment lost 0 bases and the V segment lost 4 bases, leaving 2 bases of the junction unmatched. Written as DNA, the CDR3 is TGTGCCAGCAGCTCTGGGACTAGCGGGAGCTCCTACGAGCAGTACTTC. This translates into CASSSGTSGSSYEQYF.

The chain combines TRBV19 with TRBJ1-6, with TRBD1 matching 8 bases. Unmatched junction bases numbered 3, after V lost 6 bases and J lost 8 bases. The CDR3 runs to 13 residues. Germline CDR1 and CDR2: LNHDA and SQIVND (reference sequence). Here the CDR3 reads CASRDRADSPLHF. As DNA, the CDR3 is TGTGCCAGTAGGGACAGGGCCGATTCACCCCTCCACTTT.

Many counts were recorded for this clone. The chain uses TRBV5-5 and TRBJ2-1; D possibly corresponds to TRBD2 (6 bases). The CDR3 is 15 amino acids. Trimming removed 3 bases from V and 5 bases from J, with 15 bases in between. Germline values: CDR1 SGHKS, CDR2 YYEKEE (reference sequence). The CDR3 region has the DNA TGTGCCAGCAGCTCGCCCGGGGGTTCGAACAATGAGCAGTTCTTC. Its protein is CASSSPGGSNNEQFF.

The chain joins TRBV7-3 to TRBJ2-1; 11 nucleotides line up with TRBD2. This CDR3 contains 16 residues. Germline V lookup: CDR1 SGHTA, CDR2 FQGTGA. Losses at the gene ends were 6 bases for V and 0 bases for J; bases not matched to a gene: 4. The CDR3 DNA is TGTGCCAGCAGGATAGCGGGAGGGAGCTCCTACAATGAGCAGTTCTTC. It translates to CASRIAGGSSYNEQFF. Based on the CDR3 plus reference TRBV7-3 and TRBJ2-1, the full variable domain is GAGVSQTPSNKVTEKGKYVELRCDPISGHTALYWYRQSLGQGPEFLIYFQGTGAADDSGLPNDRFFAVRPEGSVSTLKIQRTERGDSAVYLCASRIAGGSSYNEQFFGPGTRLTVL.

This chain links TRBV7-9 with TRBJ2-1, with TRBD2 identical over 13 bases. CDR3 size: 15 residues. Per germline, CDR1 SEHNR and CDR2 FQNEAQ (reference sequence). V lost 5 bases and J lost 6; bases outside the gene matches: 4. The CDR3 is CASSLRTSGSNEQFF. The CDR3 DNA reads as TGTGCCAGCAGCCTACGGACTAGCGGGAGCAATGAGCAGTTCTTC.

This clone was counted between two and nine times. The chain's CDR3 is CASSEAPSYEQYF. For the CDR3, the DNA is TGTGCCAGCAGTGAAGCCCCATCCTACGAGCAGTACTTC. The chain employs TRBV6-1 and TRBJ2-7; D call uncertain. V was cut by 0 bases and J by 1 base, with 4 bases left in between. The CDR3 covers 13 residues. Germline CDR1 is MNHNS and CDR2 is SASEGT.

This clone has more than one count but fewer than ten. The gene calls are TRBV6-5 and TRBJ1-1, with D possibly TRBD1 on 5 matching bases. The CDR3 contains 12 residues. Germline-derived CDR1 and CDR2 are MNHEY and SVGAGI. The germline V and J ends were trimmed by 10 bases and 5 bases, with 14 bases remaining between them. This CDR3 is CATTGGGTEAFF. The CDR3 nucleotides read TGTGCCACAACGGGGGGGGGAACTGAAGCTTTCTTT.

The genes are TRBV30 and TRBJ1-5; D is uncertain. Trimming took 1 base from V and 0 from J, leaving 7 bases between them. CDR1 GTSNPN and CDR2 SVGIG come from the germline V gene (reference sequence). This CDR3 is 14 amino acids long. Here the CDR3 reads CAWSGQNSNQPQHF. The CDR3 DNA reads TGTGCCTGGAGTGGGCAGAATAGCAATCAGCCCCAGCATTTT. The full variable domain, in which reference TRBV30 and TRBJ1-5 provide the parts outside the CDR3, is SQTIHQWPATLVQPVGSPLSLECTVEGTSNPNLYWYRQAAGRGLQLLFYSVGIGQISSEVPQNLSASRPQDRQFILSSKKLLLSDSGFYLCAWSGQNSNQPQHFGDGTRLSIL.

This clone has just one count. The chain carries TRBV9 and TRBJ2-5; possibly TRBD1 for D (7 bases). CDR3 length: 17 residues. The germline V and J ends were trimmed by 3 bases and 5 bases, with 23 bases remaining between them. Germline assignment: CDR1 SGDLS and CDR2 YYNGEE. CDR3 region: CASSATAGGRFSETQYF. Here the CDR3 DNA reads TGTGCCAGCAGCGCTACCGCAGGGGGGCGGTTTTCGGAGACCCAGTACTTC.

A single count supports this clone. The chain joins TRBV18 to TRBJ1-2, with 7 bases matching TRBD1. V was clipped by 3 bases and J by 0 bases; unmatched bases: 7. Germline V gene sequence: CDR1 KGHSH, CDR2 LQKENI. The CDR3 loop spans 16 amino acids. CDR3 protein: CASSPTGSRANYGYTF. The DNA of the CDR3 is TGTGCCAGCTCACCGACAGGGAGTAGGGCTAACTATGGCTACACCTTC.

This chain joins TRBV28 and TRBJ1-6, with 7 positions matching TRBD1. Germline V gene data show CDR1 as MDHEN and CDR2 as SYDVKM. The CDR3 runs 18 residues. V lost 6 bases and J lost 3; bases outside the gene matches: 14. The CDR3, as DNA: TGTGCCAGCAGGGGACAGAATAAACTATCTGGCTATAATTCACCCCTCCACTTT. It yields the protein CASRGQNKLSGYNSPLHF.

V gene TRBV2 combines with J gene TRBJ1-5; tentative D call: TRBD1 (6 bases). CDR3 length equals 17 residues. CDR1 is SNHLY, CDR2 FYNNEI, per germline. V was pared by 3 bases and J by 2 bases, with 17 bases between. CDR3 protein: CASSDYRAGAGNQPQHF. CDR3 in DNA: TGTGCCAGCAGTGATTACCGGGCAGGGGCCGGCAATCAGCCCCAGCATTTT.

The rearrangement links TRBV9 to TRBJ1-1; D is possibly TRBD1 (6 bases). The germline V and J ends were trimmed by 2 bases and 1 base, with 9 bases remaining between them. This CDR3 spans 14 amino acids. Germline loops: CDR1 SGDLS, CDR2 YYNGEE. CDR3 bases: TGTGCCAGCAGCGTTGACAGGCAGAACACTGAAGCTTTCTTT. The encoded protein is CASSVDRQNTEAFF.

The chain recombines TRBV11-2 with TRBJ2-4; no definite D call. Trimming cost V 7 bases and J 1 base, with 23 bases left between them. Germline V gives CDR1 SGHAT, CDR2 FQNNGV. The CDR3 sequence is 18 residues long. CDR3 region: CASTLASGFLQAKNIQYF. The CDR3 DNA reads TGTGCCAGCACCTTGGCAAGTGGGTTCCTACAGGCCAAAAACATTCAGTACTTC.

This chain joins TRBV7-2 and TRBJ2-1; 14 bases align to TRBD2. This CDR3 contains 19 residues. Germline V gives CDR1 SGHTA, CDR2 FQGNSA. Trimming at V came to 2 bases and at J to 6 bases, leaving 12 bases not matched to a gene. CDR3 amino acids: CASSLTPRLAGGPGNEQFF. CDR3 in DNA: TGTGCCAGCAGCTTAACGCCCAGACTAGCGGGAGGGCCAGGCAATGAGCAGTTCTTC. Variable domain in full (rest from reference TRBV7-2 and TRBJ2-1): GAGVSQSPSNKVTEKGKDVELRCDPISGHTALYWYRQSLGQGLEFLIYFQGNSAPDKSGLPSDRFSAERTGGSVSTLTIQRTQQEDSAVYLCASSLTPRLAGGPGNEQFFGPGTRLTVL.

The chain carries TRBV28 and TRBJ2-1, with D perhaps TRBD1 (7 bases). V was trimmed by 5 bases and J by 6 bases, leaving 11 bases between them. Germline V lookup: CDR1 MDHEN, CDR2 SYDVKM. The CDR3 contains 13 residues. The CDR3 DNA sequence: TGTGCCAGCAGTCGGCAGGGGGGCAATGAGCAGTTCTTC. Protein: CASSRQGGNEQFF.

This chain connects TRBV5-3 to TRBJ2-7; 7 nucleotides align to TRBD2. TRBV5-3 is flagged as an ORF with uncertain function. V trimming: 4 bases; J trimming: 3 bases; junction bases outside the gene matches: 13. The CDR3 spans 16 residues. DNA of the CDR3: TGTGCCAGAAGCCCCGGGGGGTGCGGGAGCTTCTACGAGCAGTACTTC. Encoded protein: CARSPGGCGSFYEQYF.